Detailed here is one TCR beta chain. Its antigen is undetermined. The record originates from a study of cytomegalovirus exposure and HLA in healthy donors. Whole-study results and caveats: For presence/absence analyses, sequencing depth was assumed to be roughly uniform across donors.

Trimming took off 0 bases at V and 5 bases at J, with 10 bases between the two ends. The CDR3 has 14 residues. Germline loops: CDR1 LNHNV, CDR2 YYDKDF (reference sequence). Primers for the PCR totalled 60 Vbeta and 13 Jbeta. Sequencing used immunoSEQ multiplex PCR; TCRdb keeps in-frame clones, though not all of them. In the table there are about 60,000 clones, about 72% of which are singletons. The material sequenced was PBMCs. This clonotype was sampled from a woman between 40 and 55 years old in good health and CMV-seropositive. The genes are TRBV15 and TRBJ1-1; D gene unclear. CDR3 DNA sequence: TGTGCCACCAGCAGAGATGAGGGAGATACTGAAGCTTTCTTT. Its translation is CATSRDEGDTEAFF. Using reference TRBV15 and TRBJ1-1 for the parts outside the CDR3, the full variable domain is DAMVIQNPRYQVTQFGKPVTLSCSQTLNHNVMYWYQQKSSQAPKLLFHYYDKDFNNEADTPDNFQSRRPNTSFCFLDIRSPGLGDTAMYLCATSRDEGDTEAFFGQGTRLTVV.